Below, 28 T cell receptor beta chains from the same sample are listed, as sequenced in a study of blood T cell repertoires in COVID-19. Clones were read by immunoSEQ multiplex PCR, and TCRdb kept only the in-frame ones, dropping some. The profile shows around 300,000 clones, over 75% of them singletons. Sequencing was carried out using peripheral blood. The receptors stem from a woman aged 25 to 45 with COVID-19, enrolled during active disease.

The V and J genes are TRBV18 and TRBJ2-2; no definite D call. The V end was cut by 5 bases, the J end by 3 bases, with 4 bases between. The CDR3 extends over 12 amino acids. The germline gives CDR1 KGHSH, CDR2 LQKENI. The CDR3 protein is CASSSYTGELFF. The CDR3 DNA is TGTGCCAGCTCATCCTACACCGGGGAGCTGTTTTTT.

V usage is TRBV5-1 and J usage is TRBJ1-2; 7 nucleotides match TRBD1. V gave up 5 bases and J gave up 10 bases; unmatched junction bases: 14. The CDR3 totals 14 residues. Germline lookup yields CDR1 SGHRS and CDR2 YFSETQ. The CDR3 loop is CASSHRGIPPLYTF. CDR3 bases: TGCGCCAGCAGTCACAGGGGCATTCCCCCCCTCTACACCTTC.

The chain recombines TRBV27 with TRBJ2-7, with 9 bases that match TRBD2. Germline-derived CDR1 and CDR2 are MNHEY and SMNVEV (reference sequence). With 8 bases clipped from V and 2 bases from J, the junction kept 7 bases outside the gene matches. This CDR3 comprises 14 residues. The CDR3 spells CASYDSGSPYEQYF. The DNA for the CDR3 is TGTGCCAGCTACGATAGCGGGAGCCCCTACGAGCAGTACTTC.

The genes are TRBV2 and TRBJ2-5; D is ambiguous. The germline CDR1 and CDR2 sequences are SNHLY and FYNNEI. CDR3 length equals 16 residues. V shed 8 bases and J shed 5 bases, with 24 bases lying between them. DNA of the CDR3: TGTGCCAGCGAGCACTCACTCACCCGAGGCGGTGAGACCCAGTACTTC. Translated: CASEHSLTRGGETQYF.

This clone was found once. The rearrangement joins TRBV10-3 to TRBJ2-3, with 8 nucleotides matching TRBD1. Germline CDR1 reads ENHRY; CDR2 reads SYGVKD. After removal of 7 bases from V and 2 bases from J, the junction contained 11 bases not matched to a gene. The CDR3 runs 16 residues. The CDR3 protein is CAINRGQGSNTDTQYF. Written as DNA, the CDR3 is TGTGCCATCAACCGAGGACAGGGTTCGAACACAGATACGCAGTATTTT.

This clone was seen just once. This chain connects TRBV20-1 to TRBJ2-7, with D maybe TRBD2 (6 bases). V lost 6 bases and J lost 6, with 12 bases in between. Germline assignment: CDR1 DFQATT and CDR2 SNEGSKA (reference sequence). This CDR3 has 11 amino acids. CDR3 in amino acids: CSASPAGEQYF. The CDR3 DNA is TGCAGTGCCAGCCCAGCGGGCGAGCAGTACTTC.

The chain uses TRBV6-1 and TRBJ2-7, with TRBD2 as a possible D gene (6 bases). This CDR3 region has 14 residues. V lost 0 bases and J lost 3, with 9 bases in between. In germline, CDR1 is MNHNS, CDR2 SASEGT. The CDR3: CASSEAQDYYEQYF. The CDR3 bases are TGTGCCAGCAGTGAAGCTCAGGACTACTACGAGCAGTACTTC.

The table lists this clone with a count of one. The chain joins TRBV28 to TRBJ2-5; D possibly corresponds to TRBD2 (6 bases). Germline values: CDR1 MDHEN, CDR2 SYDVKM. Trimming shortened V by 2 bases and J by 5 bases, and 12 bases separated the two germline ends. The length of the CDR3 is 14 residues. DNA of the CDR3: TGTGCCAGCAGTTTAACGGGAGACCCTGAGACCCAGTACTTC. This sequence encodes CASSLTGDPETQYF.

V gene TRBV6-5 combines with J gene TRBJ2-2; maybe TRBD2 (5 bases). The CDR3 spans 14 residues. V was pared by 10 bases and J by 8 bases, with 20 bases between. CDR1 and CDR2 from the germline V gene are MNHEY and SVGAGI. CDR3 sequence: CATPVGRPSGELFF. The CDR3 nucleotides are TGTGCCACCCCCGTTGGGAGACCCAGTGGGGAGCTGTTTTTT.

The chain is built from TRBV5-4 and TRBJ2-1; D gene ambiguous. The CDR3 runs 14 residues. Germline CDR1 is SGHNT and CDR2 is YYREEE (reference sequence). Between the trimmed V and J ends, which lost 1 base and 6 bases, there was a span of 11 bases. CDR3 nucleotide sequence: TGTGCCAGCAGCTTGTATCACTCATCCAATGAGCAGTTCTTC. It specifies CASSLYHSSNEQFF. The whole variable domain, filled in from reference TRBV5-4 and TRBJ2-1, reads ETGVTQSPTHLIKTRGQQVTLRCSSQSGHNTVSWYQQALGQGPQFIFQYYREEENGRGNFPPRFSGLQFPNYSSELNVNALELDDSALYLCASSLYHSSNEQFFGPGTRLTVL.

This chain links TRBV11-2 with TRBJ1-1, with D possibly being TRBD1 (6 bases). The CDR3 covers 15 residues. V was trimmed by 1 base and J by 4 bases, leaving 13 bases between them. The germline V gene has CDR1 SGHAT and CDR2 FQNNGV. CDR3 bases: TGTGCCAGCAGCTTAGTTCAGGGAGGGGGCACTGAAGCTTTCTTT. As protein: CASSLVQGGGTEAFF.

This clone was seen only a few times. This sequence joins TRBV2 and TRBJ1-6; TRBD1 agrees at 8 bases. The CDR3 extends over 15 amino acids. Germline CDR1 SNHLY, CDR2 FYNNEI. After removal of 3 bases from V and 7 bases from J, the junction contained 5 bases not matched to a gene. In DNA form, the CDR3 reads TGTGCCAGCAGTGAGGATCAGGGGGCAAATTCACCCCTCCACTTT. As protein: CASSEDQGANSPLHF.

CDR3 in amino acids: CAISGGTGRYGYTF. CDR3 DNA: TGTGCCATCAGTGGTGGGACAGGGAGATATGGCTACACCTTC. The chain links TRBV10-3 to TRBJ1-2; 9 nucleotides match TRBD1. This CDR3 is 14 amino acids long. Germline assignment: CDR1 ENHRY and CDR2 SYGVKD. V was clipped by 4 bases and J by 5 bases; unmatched bases: 5.

The chain couples TRBV29-1 to TRBJ2-5; maybe TRBD2 (7 bases). Germline CDR1 is SQVTM and CDR2 is ANQGSEA. V lost 6 bases to trimming and J lost 5 bases, with 16 bases between them. The CDR3 covers 13 residues. CDR3 in amino acids: CSVGGAGGETQYF. The CDR3 DNA reads as TGCAGCGTGGGGGGGGCAGGCGGTGAGACCCAGTACTTC.

This chain connects TRBV20-1 to TRBJ1-6; D call uncertain. The CDR3 consists of 11 residues. Germline CDR1 DFQATT, CDR2 SNEGSKA (reference sequence). V shed 1 base and J shed 14 bases, with 9 bases lying between them. The DNA for the CDR3 is TGCAGTGCTAGAGGGCTTGTAACCCTCCACTTT. This sequence encodes CSARGLVTLHF.

The CDR3, as DNA: TGTGCCAGTTACCCAGGGGGGTACACTGAAGCTTTCTTT. Amino acid sequence: CASYPGGYTEAFF. The chain joins TRBV28 to TRBJ1-1; 7 nucleotides align to TRBD1. There are 13 residues in the CDR3. The J segment lost 3 bases and the V segment lost 9 bases, leaving 7 bases of the junction unmatched. The germline gives CDR1 MDHEN, CDR2 SYDVKM. The full variable domain, its missing parts supplied by reference TRBV28 and TRBJ1-1, is DVKVTQSSRYLVKRTGEKVFLECVQDMDHENMFWYRQDPGLGLRLIYFSYDVKMKEKGDIPEGYSVSREKKERFSLILESASTNQTSMYLCASYPGGYTEAFFGQGTRLTVV.

This chain uses TRBV21-1 with TRBJ2-7; the DNA was not used to check the table's D call, TRBD2. TRBV21-1 is a documented pseudogene. The CDR3 covers 14 residues. CDR3 loop: CARPGTSGSYEQYF. CDR3 nucleotides: TGTGCCCGCCCCGGGACTAGCGGGTCCTACGAGCAGTACTTC.

Comments on this clone: This specimen includes other DNA sequences encoding the same CDR3. This rearrangement joins TRBV27 to TRBJ2-7; no reliable D call. Trimming stripped 0 bases from V and 1 base from J, with 7 bases between. There are 14 residues in the CDR3. CDR1 is MNHEY, CDR2 SMNVEV, per germline (reference sequence). CDR3 amino acids: CASSLSRGSYEQYF. CDR3 sequence (DNA): TGTGCCAGCAGTTTATCCCGCGGATCCTACGAGCAGTACTTC.

The J gene is TRBJ1-4, the V gene TRBV30; D not certain. V lost 0 bases and J lost 7, with 9 bases in between. The CDR3 runs 13 residues. Germline lookup yields CDR1 GTSNPN and CDR2 SVGIG (reference sequence). The CDR3 sequence: CAWSVKFGEKLFF. The CDR3 DNA reads as TGTGCCTGGAGTGTAAAGTTCGGTGAAAAACTGTTTTTT.

The rearrangement links TRBV18 to TRBJ2-1; 8 bases line up with TRBD2. Germline assignment: CDR1 KGHSH and CDR2 LQKENI. Trimming took 6 bases from V and 0 from J; bases not matched to a gene: 16. The CDR3 contains 19 residues. The CDR3 coding sequence is TGTGCCAGCTCCCTCATGCTGAGTAGCGGGAAGAGCTCCTACAATGAGCAGTTCTTC. This gives the protein CASSLMLSSGKSSYNEQFF. The full variable domain, its missing parts supplied by reference TRBV18 and TRBJ2-1, is NAGVMQNPRHLVRRRGQEARLRCSPMKGHSHVYWYRQLPEEGLKFMVYLQKENIIDESGMPKERFSAEFPKEGPSILRIQQVVRGDSAAYFCASSLMLSSGKSSYNEQFFGPGTRLTVL.

This chain uses TRBV6-1 with TRBJ2-7; 9 bases are shared with TRBD2. Germline V gene sequence: CDR1 MNHNS, CDR2 SASEGT. This CDR3 region has 16 residues. The J segment lost 3 bases and the V segment lost 0 bases, leaving 6 bases of the junction unmatched. The CDR3 reads CASSEARASGIYEQYF. In nucleotides, the CDR3 is TGTGCCAGCAGTGAAGCAAGGGCTAGCGGGATCTACGAGCAGTACTTC.

This clone was counted a single time. V and J are TRBV2 and TRBJ2-1, with 10 bases fitting TRBD2. The junction had 8 bases not matched to a gene; V was cut back by 6 bases and J by 3 bases. The CDR3 has 16 amino acids. Germline V gene sequence: CDR1 SNHLY, CDR2 FYNNEI. DNA for the CDR3: TGTGCCAGCAGCTTTAGCGGGAGGCTCCTCTACAATGAGCAGTTCTTC. Its protein is CASSFSGRLLYNEQFF.

This sequence joins TRBV7-9 and TRBJ2-5, with D unclear. The CDR3 is 14 amino acids. Germline CDR1 is SEHNR and CDR2 is FQNEAQ (reference sequence). V was pared by 8 bases and J by 4 bases, with 17 bases between. Here the CDR3 reads CASYSPMRPETQYF. The CDR3 nucleotides read TGTGCCAGCTACTCTCCCATGCGGCCAGAGACCCAGTACTTC.

The chain couples TRBV24-1 to TRBJ2-5, with TRBD1 matching over 10 bases. Germline CDR1 is KGHDR and CDR2 is SFDVKD. This CDR3 contains 15 residues. The V and J ends lost 5 bases and 5 bases, in that order; junction bases with no gene match: 7. The CDR3 DNA sequence: TGTGCCACCAGTGGCGGGACAGGGGCTCAGGAGACCCAGTACTTC. Amino acids: CATSGGTGAQETQYF.

The chain is built from TRBV9 and TRBJ1-6; TRBD1 might be the D (5 bases). The CDR3 spans 14 residues. V dropped 0 bases and J dropped 6 bases, with 7 bases sitting between them. Per germline, CDR1 SGDLS and CDR2 YYNGEE. The CDR3: CASSVGRVNSPLHF. The CDR3 nucleotides are TGTGCCAGCAGCGTAGGCAGGGTTAATTCACCCCTCCACTTT. The full variable domain, in which reference TRBV9 and TRBJ1-6 provide the parts outside the CDR3, is DSGVTQTPKHLITATGQRVTLRCSPRSGDLSVYWYQQSLDQGLQFLIQYYNGEERAKGNILERFSAQQFPDLHSELNLSSLELGDSALYFCASSVGRVNSPLHFGNGTRLTVT.

This CDR3 is CASTNPGHRFF. The DNA for the CDR3 is TGTGCCAGCACCAACCCCGGACATCGGTTCTTC. This chain connects TRBV28 to TRBJ2-1, with D perhaps TRBD1 (5 bases). The germline CDR1 and CDR2 sequences are MDHEN and SYDVKM. The CDR3 sequence is 11 residues long. Between the trimmed V and J ends, which lost 7 bases and 15 bases, there was a span of 16 bases.

The chain joins TRBV7-3 to TRBJ2-2; D may be TRBD1 (5 bases). CDR3 size: 15 residues. CDR1 and CDR2 (germline): SGHTA, FQGTGA. The V end lost 5 bases, the J end lost 4 bases, and 14 bases lay between the germline ends. The CDR3 coding sequence is TGTGCCAGCAGCCGTCAGGGTATCGGCACCGGGGAGCTGTTTTTT. This translates into CASSRQGIGTGELFF.

CDR3 sequence: CASSVPGSGSTDTQYF. Written as DNA, the CDR3 is TGTGCCAGCAGTGTCCCCGGGAGTGGGAGCACAGATACGCAGTATTTT. This sequence joins TRBV28 and TRBJ2-3, with a weak D call TRBD2 (6 bases). CDR1 and CDR2 (germline): MDHEN, SYDVKM. Trimming took 5 bases from V and 0 from J, leaving 15 bases between them. CDR3 size: 16 residues.